This entry lists 2 T cell receptor beta chains sequenced from one sample in a study of blood T cell repertoires in COVID-19. Some clones are missing from TCRdb's copy, which holds only in-frame ones; the method was immunoSEQ multiplex PCR. The data hold 200,000 to 250,000 clones, with roughly 85% observed a single time. The sample was peripheral blood. These receptors were obtained from a woman of 80 years or more with acute or convalescent COVID-19.

The gene calls are TRBV11-2 and TRBJ1-2; no definite D call. CDR3 length equals 15 residues. Germline V gene data show CDR1 as SGHAT and CDR2 as FQNNGV. The V end lost 5 bases, the J end lost 7 bases, and 20 bases lay between the germline ends. CDR3 protein: CASSRSYQPAGGYTF. The CDR3 nucleotides are TGTGCCAGCAGCCGTTCATACCAACCTGCCGGTGGCTACACCTTC.

The J gene is TRBJ1-1, the V gene TRBV11-3, with D possibly matching TRBD1 (5 bases). Germline lookup yields CDR1 SGHNT and CDR2 YENEEA. The CDR3 has 18 residues. V was clipped by 3 bases and J by 0 bases, with 20 bases between them. This CDR3 is CASSFNTGDFDMNTEAFF. DNA for the CDR3: TGTGCCAGCAGCTTTAACACTGGGGACTTCGACATGAACACTGAAGCTTTCTTT.